The entry that follows covers one TCR beta chain sequence. Its antigen is currently unknown. With 10-nucleotide random UMIs, 5'RACE was used to make the cDNA. One entry per CDR3 protein, called by TCRdb with MiXCR from the 5' RACE reads. The sample has some 46,000 distinct CDR3 sequences; about 9.3% are singletons. This sample was included in a study of neurological immune-mediated disorders. General study findings and limits: Multiple sclerosis patients had less TCR clonal expansion than even healthy controls, unlike HTLV-1-associated myelopathy. CDR3 amino acid sequences found in expanded clones were never shared across subjects, suggesting private repertoires in all groups.

This CDR3 comprises 12 residues. From germline, CDR1 is LGHDT and CDR2 YNNKEL (reference sequence). V lost 1 base to trimming and J lost 5 bases, with 6 bases between them. The material sequenced was PBMCs. The chain uses TRBV3-1 and TRBJ2-7; D unresolved. The sequence came from a man between 65 and 79 years old with HTLV-1-associated myelopathy (HAM/TSP). CDR3: CASSQGFHEQYF. As DNA, the CDR3 is TGTGCCAGCAGCCAAGGGTTCCACGAGCAGTACTTC.